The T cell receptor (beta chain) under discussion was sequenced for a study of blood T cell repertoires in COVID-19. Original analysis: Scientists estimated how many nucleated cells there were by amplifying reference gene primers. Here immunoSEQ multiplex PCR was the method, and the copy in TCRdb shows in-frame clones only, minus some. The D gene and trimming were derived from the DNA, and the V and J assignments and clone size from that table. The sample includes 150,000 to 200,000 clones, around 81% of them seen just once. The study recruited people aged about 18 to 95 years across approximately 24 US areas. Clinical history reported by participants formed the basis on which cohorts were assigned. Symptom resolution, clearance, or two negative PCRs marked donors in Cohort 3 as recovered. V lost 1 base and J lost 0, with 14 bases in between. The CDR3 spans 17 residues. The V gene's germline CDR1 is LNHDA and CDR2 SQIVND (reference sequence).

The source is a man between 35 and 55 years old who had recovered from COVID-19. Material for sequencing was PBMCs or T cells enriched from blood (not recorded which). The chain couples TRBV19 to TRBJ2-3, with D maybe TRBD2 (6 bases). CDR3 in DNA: TGTGCCAGTAGTATAGTTGGAGGGACGGCTAGCACAGATACGCAGTATTTT. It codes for CASSIVGGTASTDTQYF.